Listed here are 30 T cell receptor beta chains from one sample, sequenced in a study of T cell responses to AZD1222 COVID-19 vaccine. The method was immunoSEQ multiplex PCR; TCRdb's version includes in-frame clones alone and lacks a portion of them. The top ten clones hold 4.2% of a sample with tens of thousands of clones, more than 75% of them seen once. Here the sequenced sample was peripheral blood, taken on day 0 of AZD1222 vaccination. These receptors originate from an adult in good health.

The rearrangement uses TRBV18 and TRBJ2-3, with 9 bases fitting TRBD1. The germline V gene encodes CDR1 KGHSH and CDR2 LQKENI. CDR3 size: 18 residues. V was pared by 4 bases and J by 4 bases, with 15 bases of the junction left unmatched. This CDR3 reads CASSLMHVWTGEADTQYF. CDR3 nucleotide sequence: TGTGCCAGCTCACTTATGCATGTTTGGACAGGGGAGGCAGATACGCAGTATTTT.

This clone was seen only a few times. The chain is built from TRBV6-4 and TRBJ2-3; D tentatively fits TRBD1 or TRBD2 (5 bases each). The CDR3 consists of 15 residues. Germline V gene sequence: CDR1 MRHNA, CDR2 SNTAGT. The V end lost 3 bases, the J end lost 4 bases, and 14 bases lay between the germline ends. CDR3 region: CASSEGPEASDTQYF. CDR3 sequence (DNA): TGTGCCAGCAGTGAGGGACCAGAGGCATCAGATACGCAGTATTTT.

The V gene is TRBV6-5, the J gene TRBJ2-3, with 8 bases lining up with TRBD1. The trim removed 9 bases at V and 3 bases at J, leaving 11 bases unmatched. The CDR3 loop spans 15 amino acids. CDR1 MNHEY and CDR2 SVGAGI come from the germline V gene. The CDR3 DNA sequence: TGTGCCAGTGGGAGACCGGGACAGGCTACAGATACGCAGTATTTT. As protein: CASGRPGQATDTQYF.

V usage is TRBV7-7 and J usage is TRBJ2-7, with 10 bases aligning to TRBD2. This CDR3 contains 14 residues. Unmatched junction bases numbered 1, after V lost 2 bases and J lost 3 bases. Germline lookup yields CDR1 SSHAT and CDR2 FNYEAQ (reference sequence). The CDR3 loop is CASSLTSGDYEQYF. CDR3 coding DNA: TGTGCCAGCAGCTTAACTAGCGGGGACTACGAGCAGTACTTC.

The gene calls are TRBV20-1 and TRBJ2-1, with no clear D. Deletions cut 3 bases from V and 6 bases from J, with 15 bases between. This CDR3 region has 14 residues. Germline V gene lookup returns CDR1 DFQATT and CDR2 SNEGSKA (reference sequence). The CDR3 bases are TGCAGTGCTAGTAAGGCGGCCAGGACCAATGAGCAGTTCTTC. Translation: CSASKAARTNEQFF.

This clone was seen just once. The CDR3 coding sequence is TGTGCCAGCAGTTCCGTCTGGCCCCCTTCACCCCTCCACTTT. Amino acid sequence: CASSSVWPPSPLHF. V and J are TRBV6-5 and TRBJ1-6; D uncertain. The CDR3 loop spans 14 amino acids. Germline V gene data show CDR1 as MNHEY and CDR2 as SVGAGI. Trimming stripped 4 bases from V and 9 bases from J, with 13 bases between.

The gene calls are TRBV12-3 or TRBV12-4 and TRBJ1-2; 10 nucleotides line up with TRBD1. The CDR3 is 13 residues long. V trimming: 3 bases; J trimming: 8 bases; junction bases outside the gene matches: 3. DNA of the CDR3: TGTGCCAGCAGTTTCGGACAGGGGGGCGGCTACACCTTC. It codes for CASSFGQGGGYTF.

The V gene is TRBV7-9, the J gene TRBJ1-1; D unresolved. This CDR3 region has 12 residues. Germline CDR1 SEHNR, CDR2 FQNEAQ (reference sequence). V dropped 7 bases and J dropped 7 bases, with 13 bases sitting between them. The CDR3 DNA reads TGTGCCAGCACCCTATTGGGGAGTGAAGCTTTCTTT. It encodes CASTLLGSEAFF.

This clone was observed a few times. This chain uses TRBV12-3 or TRBV12-4 with TRBJ1-5, with D hard to call. Between the trimmed V and J ends, which lost 2 bases and 4 bases, there was a span of 6 bases. The CDR3 has 13 residues. CDR3 nucleotide sequence: TGTGCCAGCAGTTTAAGGGAAAATCAGCCCCAGCATTTT. It is translated as CASSLRENQPQHF.

J is TRBJ2-7 and V is TRBV11-3; no clear D gene. The CDR3 runs 14 residues. V lost 1 base and J lost 0, with 7 bases in between. From germline, CDR1 is SGHNT and CDR2 YENEEA. CDR3 residues: CASSLGPDSYEQYF. The CDR3 coding sequence is TGTGCCAGCAGCTTAGGGCCCGACTCCTACGAGCAGTACTTC.

The chain couples TRBV6-2 or TRBV6-3 to TRBJ1-2, with D perhaps TRBD1 (6 bases). The germline V gene encodes CDR1 MNHEY and CDR2 SVGEGT. This CDR3 region has 14 residues. V was shortened by 3 bases and J by 5 bases, with 13 bases between the two germline ends. In DNA form, the CDR3 reads TGTGCCAGCAGTTATGCCGGGACATCGTATGGCTACACCTTC. Translation gives CASSYAGTSYGYTF.

The chain couples TRBV3-1 (or the pseudogene TRBV3-2) to TRBJ1-1; D gene uncertain. V gave up 4 bases and J gave up 5 bases, with 14 bases separating them. Germline-derived CDR1 and CDR2 are LGHDT and YNNKEL (reference sequence). This CDR3 has 14 amino acids. CDR3 nucleotides: TGTGCCAGCAGCCCAGACTCCGGTAGGACTGAAGCTTTCTTT. This translates into CASSPDSGRTEAFF.

This clone was counted once. V is TRBV7-2 and J is TRBJ2-7; 9 bases agree with TRBD1. The germline V gene has CDR1 SGHTA and CDR2 FQGNSA. The ends lost 3 bases at V and 0 bases at J; junction bases unmatched: 3. The CDR3 has 15 amino acids. As DNA, the CDR3 is TGTGCCAGCAGCTTGCAACAGGGGGCCTCCTACGAGCAGTACTTC. Translation gives CASSLQQGASYEQYF.

The CDR3 is CASSEVLGTTHEQYF. In DNA, the CDR3 is TGTGCCAGCAGTGAAGTACTGGGTACAACTCACGAGCAGTACTTC. This rearrangement joins TRBV2 to TRBJ2-7; D remains unclear. V lost 1 base and J lost 5, with 15 bases in between. The CDR3 loop spans 15 amino acids. CDR1 SNHLY and CDR2 FYNNEI come from the germline V gene. The entire variable domain, with the rest obtained from reference TRBV2 and TRBJ2-7, is as follows: EPEVTQTPSHQVTQMGQEVILRCVPISNHLYFYWYRQILGQKVEFLVSFYNNEISEKSEIFDDQFSVERPDGSNFTLKIRSTKLEDSAMYFCASSEVLGTTHEQYFGPGTRLTVT.

This chain joins TRBV19 and TRBJ2-2; 8 bases are shared with TRBD2. The CDR3 has 17 amino acids. Germline V lookup: CDR1 LNHDA, CDR2 SQIVND (reference sequence). J gave up 7 bases and V 7 bases, and 17 bases lay outside the gene matches. The CDR3 DNA follows: TGTGCCAGTACCCCCATCGGGGGGGTCGGCCTCGGCGGGGAGCTGTTTTTT. Translation: CASTPIGGVGLGGELFF.

This sequence joins TRBV11-3 and TRBJ1-2, with D hard to call. CDR1 is SGHNT and CDR2 is YENEEA in the germline V gene. The V and J ends lost 3 bases and 2 bases respectively, with 13 bases between them. The CDR3 contains 15 residues. DNA of the CDR3: TGTGCCAGCAGCTTTTACAGAAACTTAAACTATGGCTACACCTTC. This codes for CASSFYRNLNYGYTF.

This clone was detected only once. The chain recombines TRBV6-6 with TRBJ1-6, with a tentative D call TRBD1 (6 bases). V lost 4 bases and J 9 bases, leaving 16 bases between the germline ends. Germline CDR1 reads MNHNY; CDR2 reads SVGAGI (reference sequence). CDR3 length equals 15 residues. In DNA form, the CDR3 reads TGTGCCAGCAGTTGGCAGGGACACGGTCGTTCACCCCTCCACTTT. It codes for CASSWQGHGRSPLHF.

This chain links TRBV24-1 with TRBJ2-7; no clear D gene. V was shortened by 3 bases and J by 3 bases, with 2 bases between the two germline ends. CDR3 length: 11 amino acids. CDR1 and CDR2 (germline): KGHDR, SFDVKD. The CDR3 coding sequence is TGTGCCACCAGTGATCTCTACGAGCAGTACTTC. As protein: CATSDLYEQYF.

V gene TRBV3-1 (or the pseudogene TRBV3-2) combines with J gene TRBJ2-3; D is uncertain. CDR3 length: 14 residues. Looked up from germline, CDR1 is LGHDT and CDR2 is YNNKEL (reference sequence). V was cut by 4 bases and J by 1 base, with 9 bases left in between. The CDR3 DNA is TGTGCCAGCAGCCCAGGTGCAGGCACAGATACGCAGTATTTT. It is translated as CASSPGAGTDTQYF.

This clone is a singleton in its sample. The chain has TRBV11-3 and TRBJ1-2, with D possibly TRBD1 on 5 matching bases. The CDR3 is 16 amino acids. V was cut by 1 base and J by 4 bases, with 16 bases left in between. The germline V gene has CDR1 SGHNT and CDR2 YENEEA. The CDR3 reads CASSLGSLGVTYGYTF. Here the CDR3 DNA reads TGTGCCAGCAGCTTAGGATCTCTGGGGGTCACCTATGGCTACACCTTC.

This clone showed up just a few times. The rearrangement links TRBV5-4 to TRBJ1-6; D remains ambiguous. The CDR3 sequence is 14 residues long. Trimming stripped 0 bases from V and 7 bases from J, with 8 bases between. From germline, CDR1 is SGHNT and CDR2 YYREEE (reference sequence). CDR3 sequence: CASSLDPLNSPLHF. CDR3 coding DNA: TGTGCCAGCAGCTTGGATCCCCTCAATTCACCCCTCCACTTT.

The chain carries TRBV11-3 and TRBJ2-7; D is uncertain. CDR3 length equals 14 residues. The germline V gene encodes CDR1 SGHNT and CDR2 YENEEA. V shed 0 bases and J shed 1 base, with 7 bases lying between them. In DNA form, the CDR3 reads TGTGCCAGCAGCTTAGATGTCAGGTCCTACGAGCAGTACTTC. It codes for CASSLDVRSYEQYF.

V usage is TRBV7-8 and J usage is TRBJ2-7; D not resolved. Germline-derived CDR1 and CDR2 are SGHVS and FQNEAQ. The V gene lost 1 base and the J gene lost 2 bases, with 9 bases spanning the gap. This CDR3 contains 14 residues. The CDR3 spells CASSLVRIPYEQYF. The DNA of the CDR3 is TGTGCCAGCAGCTTAGTCAGGATTCCCTACGAGCAGTACTTC.

The chain is built from TRBV6-1 and TRBJ2-5; D is tentatively TRBD1 or TRBD2 (6 bases each). The CDR3 is 15 amino acids. Germline lookup yields CDR1 MNHNS and CDR2 SASEGT. Trimming pared 1 base from V and 0 bases from J, leaving 9 bases between. The CDR3 here is CASSEEGGHQETQYF. CDR3 sequence (DNA): TGTGCCAGCAGTGAAGAAGGGGGGCACCAAGAGACCCAGTACTTC.

The chain has TRBV7-2 and TRBJ2-7, with 11 bases aligning to TRBD2. Germline-derived CDR1 and CDR2 are SGHTA and FQGNSA. The V and J ends lost 4 bases and 4 bases, in that order; junction bases with no gene match: 0. The CDR3 runs 13 residues. CDR3 nucleotides: TGTGCCAGCAGCTCTAGCGGGAGGTACGAGCAGTACTTC. Amino acid sequence: CASSSSGRYEQYF. Full variable domain (outside the CDR3, taken from reference TRBV7-2 and TRBJ2-7): GAGVSQSPSNKVTEKGKDVELRCDPISGHTALYWYRQSLGQGLEFLIYFQGNSAPDKSGLPSDRFSAERTGGSVSTLTIQRTQQEDSAVYLCASSSSGRYEQYFGPGTRLTVT.

A single count supports this clone. The gene calls are TRBV12-3 or TRBV12-4 and TRBJ2-3, with a tentative D call TRBD2 (6 bases). The CDR3 spans 13 residues. The V end was cut by 3 bases, the J end by 6 bases, with 10 bases between. The CDR3 is CASSLGGSDTQYF. CDR3 nucleotide sequence: TGTGCCAGCAGTTTGGGGGGTTCGGATACGCAGTATTTT.

V and J are TRBV6-5 and TRBJ1-1; no clear D. Germline-derived CDR1 and CDR2 are MNHEY and SVGAGI. The V end lost 6 bases, the J end lost 3 bases, and 11 bases lay between the germline ends. CDR3 length: 13 residues. The CDR3, as DNA: TGTGCCAGCAGCCCCGGGAGCGACACTGAAGCTTTCTTT. Translation: CASSPGSDTEAFF.

The chain has TRBV9 and TRBJ1-2; D remains ambiguous. The V gene's germline CDR1 is SGDLS and CDR2 YYNGEE. There are 11 residues in the CDR3. Trimming left V 3 bases short and J 7 bases short, with 7 bases between. The CDR3 loop reads CASSGGAGYTF. As DNA, the CDR3 is TGTGCCAGCAGCGGGGGTGCTGGCTACACCTTC.

The chain employs TRBV27 and TRBJ1-1, with 8 nucleotides matching TRBD1. V gave up 6 bases and J gave up 6 bases; unmatched junction bases: 9. The CDR3 totals 14 residues. CDR1 is MNHEY and CDR2 is SMNVEV in the germline V gene (reference sequence). The CDR3 loop reads CASSRGAGGPEAFF. CDR3 nucleotide sequence: TGTGCCAGCAGCCGGGGGGCAGGGGGCCCTGAAGCTTTCTTT.

This clone came up a few times. The chain couples TRBV5-1 to TRBJ2-7, with D possibly being TRBD1 (6 bases). The CDR3 runs to 14 residues. Germline V gives CDR1 SGHRS, CDR2 YFSETQ. Deletions cut 0 bases from V and 2 bases from J, with 9 bases between. CDR3 sequence: CASSLVAGAYEQYF. The CDR3, as DNA: TGCGCCAGCAGCTTGGTGGCAGGGGCCTACGAGCAGTACTTC.